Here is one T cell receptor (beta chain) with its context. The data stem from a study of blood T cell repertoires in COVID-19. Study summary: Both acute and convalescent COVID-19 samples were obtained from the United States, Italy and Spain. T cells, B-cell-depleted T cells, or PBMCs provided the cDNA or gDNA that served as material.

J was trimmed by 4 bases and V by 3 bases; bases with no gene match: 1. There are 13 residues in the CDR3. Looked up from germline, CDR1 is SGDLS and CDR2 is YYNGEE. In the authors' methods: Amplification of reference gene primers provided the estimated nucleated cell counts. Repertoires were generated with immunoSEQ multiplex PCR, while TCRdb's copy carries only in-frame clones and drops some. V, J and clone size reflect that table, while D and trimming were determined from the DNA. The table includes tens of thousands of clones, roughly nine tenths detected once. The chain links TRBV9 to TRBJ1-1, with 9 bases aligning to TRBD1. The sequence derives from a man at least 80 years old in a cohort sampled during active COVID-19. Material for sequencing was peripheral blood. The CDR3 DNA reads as TGTGCCAGCAGCGCGACAGGGGGCACTGAAGCTTTCTTT. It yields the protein CASSATGGTEAFF.